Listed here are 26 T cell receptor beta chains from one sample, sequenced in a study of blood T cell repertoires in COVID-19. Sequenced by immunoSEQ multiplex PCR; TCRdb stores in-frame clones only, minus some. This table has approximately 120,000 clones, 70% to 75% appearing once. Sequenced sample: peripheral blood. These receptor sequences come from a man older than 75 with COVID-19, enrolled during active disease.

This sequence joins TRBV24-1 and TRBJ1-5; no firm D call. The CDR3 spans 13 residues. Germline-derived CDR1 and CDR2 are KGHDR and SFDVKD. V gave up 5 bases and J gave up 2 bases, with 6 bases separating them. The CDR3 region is CATSGPGNQPQHF. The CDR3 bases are TGTGCCACCAGTGGTCCAGGCAATCAGCCCCAGCATTTT.

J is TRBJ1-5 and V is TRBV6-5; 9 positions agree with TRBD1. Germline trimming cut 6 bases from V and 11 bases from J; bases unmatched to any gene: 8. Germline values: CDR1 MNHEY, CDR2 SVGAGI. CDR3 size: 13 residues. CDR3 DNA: TGTGCCAGCAGCGAGGGACAGGGTATTTCCCAGCATTTT. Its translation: CASSEGQGISQHF.

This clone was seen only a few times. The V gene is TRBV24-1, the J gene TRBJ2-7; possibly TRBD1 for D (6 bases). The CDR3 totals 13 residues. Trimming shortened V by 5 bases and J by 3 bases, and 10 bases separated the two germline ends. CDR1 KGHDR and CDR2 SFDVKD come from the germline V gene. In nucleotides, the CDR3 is TGTGCCACCAGTGGCCAGGGGAACTACGAGCAGTACTTC. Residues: CATSGQGNYEQYF.

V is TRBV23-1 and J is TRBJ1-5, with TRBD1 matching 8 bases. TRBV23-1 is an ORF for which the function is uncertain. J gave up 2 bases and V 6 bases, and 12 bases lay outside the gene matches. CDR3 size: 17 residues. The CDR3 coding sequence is TGCGCCAGCAGCGCCTTAACTCAGGGGGCGGGCAATCAGCCCCAGCATTTT. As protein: CASSALTQGAGNQPQHF.

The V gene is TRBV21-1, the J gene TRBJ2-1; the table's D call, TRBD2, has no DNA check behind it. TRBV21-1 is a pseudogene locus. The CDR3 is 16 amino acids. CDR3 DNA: TGTGCCAGCAGCAAAAAGATTGCGGGAGGGGACAATGAGCAGTTCTTC. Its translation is CASSKKIAGGDNEQFF.

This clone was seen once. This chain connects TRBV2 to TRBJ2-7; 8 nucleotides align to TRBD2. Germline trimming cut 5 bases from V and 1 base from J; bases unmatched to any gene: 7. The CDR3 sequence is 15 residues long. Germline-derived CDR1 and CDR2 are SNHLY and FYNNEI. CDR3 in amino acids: CASSKKREKSYEQYF. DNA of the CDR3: TGTGCCAGCAGTAAAAAGCGGGAGAAGTCCTACGAGCAGTACTTC.

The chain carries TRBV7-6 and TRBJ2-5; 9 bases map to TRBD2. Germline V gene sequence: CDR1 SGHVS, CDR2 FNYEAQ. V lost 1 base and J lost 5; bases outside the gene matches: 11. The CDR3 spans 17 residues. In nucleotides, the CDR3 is TGTGCCAGCAGCTTAGGGCTAGCGGGACCCAGGGACGAGACCCAGTACTTC. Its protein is CASSLGLAGPRDETQYF.

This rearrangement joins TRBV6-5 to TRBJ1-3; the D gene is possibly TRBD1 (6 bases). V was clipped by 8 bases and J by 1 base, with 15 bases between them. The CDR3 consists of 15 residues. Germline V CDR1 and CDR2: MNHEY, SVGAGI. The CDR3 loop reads CASYPTGFSGNTIYF. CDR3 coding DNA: TGTGCCAGCTATCCTACAGGGTTTTCTGGAAACACCATATATTTT.

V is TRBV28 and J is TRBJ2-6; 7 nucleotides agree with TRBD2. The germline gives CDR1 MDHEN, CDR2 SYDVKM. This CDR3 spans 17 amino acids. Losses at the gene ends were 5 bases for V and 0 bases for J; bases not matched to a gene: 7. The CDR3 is CASSPPWGGSGANVLTF. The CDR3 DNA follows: TGTGCCAGCAGTCCTCCGTGGGGGGGCTCTGGGGCCAACGTCCTGACTTTC.

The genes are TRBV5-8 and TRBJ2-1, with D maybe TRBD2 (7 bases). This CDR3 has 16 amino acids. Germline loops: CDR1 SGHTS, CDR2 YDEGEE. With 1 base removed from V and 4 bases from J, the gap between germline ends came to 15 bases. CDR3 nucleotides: TGTGCCAGCAGCTTGTATCGGGGGGCAGTATACAATGAGCAGTTCTTC. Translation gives CASSLYRGAVYNEQFF. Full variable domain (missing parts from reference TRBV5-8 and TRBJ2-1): EAGVTQSPTHLIKTRGQQATLRCSPISGHTSVYWYQQALGLGLQFLLWYDEGEERNRGNFPPRFSGRQFPNYSSELNVNALELEDSALYLCASSLYRGAVYNEQFFGPGTRLTVL.

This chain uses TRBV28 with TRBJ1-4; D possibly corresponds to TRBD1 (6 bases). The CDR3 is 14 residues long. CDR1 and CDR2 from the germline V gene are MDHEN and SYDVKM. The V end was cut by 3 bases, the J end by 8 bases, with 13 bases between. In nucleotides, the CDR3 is TGTGCCAGCAGTTTGGCCAGGGGAGAGGAAAAACTGTTTTTT. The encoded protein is CASSLARGEEKLFF.

DNA of the CDR3: TGTGCCAGCAGCTGGCGACAGGGCACAGATACGCAGTATTTT. This sequence encodes CASSWRQGTDTQYF. The chain links TRBV11-3 to TRBJ2-3; D might be TRBD1 (6 bases). The CDR3 has 14 residues. Trimming took off 4 bases at V and 1 base at J, with 9 bases between the two ends. Looked up from germline, CDR1 is SGHNT and CDR2 is YENEEA.

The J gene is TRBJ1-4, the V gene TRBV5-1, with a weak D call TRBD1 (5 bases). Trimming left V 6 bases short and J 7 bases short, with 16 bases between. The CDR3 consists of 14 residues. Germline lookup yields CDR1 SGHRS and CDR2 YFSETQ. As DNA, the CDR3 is TGCGCCAGCAAGGACAACCCGGGTGGTGAAAAACTGTTTTTT. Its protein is CASKDNPGGEKLFF.

This chain's CDR3 is CASESGGRGTDTQYF. The CDR3 nucleotides are TGTGCCAGCGAATCAGGGGGCCGTGGCACAGATACGCAGTATTTT. The chain combines TRBV25-1 with TRBJ2-3, with 8 bases aligning to TRBD1. This CDR3 is built from 15 residues. Germline V CDR1 and CDR2: MGHDK, SYGVNS. V trimming: 8 bases; J trimming: 1 base; junction bases outside the gene matches: 8.

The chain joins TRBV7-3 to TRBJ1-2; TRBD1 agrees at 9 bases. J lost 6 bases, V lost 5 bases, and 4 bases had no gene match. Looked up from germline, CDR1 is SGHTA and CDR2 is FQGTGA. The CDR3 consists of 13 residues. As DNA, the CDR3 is TGTGCCAGCAGCCCCGGACAGGGGAATGGCTACACCTTC. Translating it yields CASSPGQGNGYTF.

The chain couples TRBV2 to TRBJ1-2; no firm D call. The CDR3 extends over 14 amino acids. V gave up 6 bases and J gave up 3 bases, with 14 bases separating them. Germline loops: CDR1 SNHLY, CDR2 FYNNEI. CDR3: CASRATSSHYGYTF. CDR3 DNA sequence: TGTGCCAGCAGGGCGACTTCCTCTCACTATGGCTACACCTTC. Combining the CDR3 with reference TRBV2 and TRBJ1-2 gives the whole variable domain EPEVTQTPSHQVTQMGQEVILRCVPISNHLYFYWYRQILGQKVEFLVSFYNNEISEKSEIFDDQFSVERPDGSNFTLKIRSTKLEDSAMYFCASRATSSHYGYTFGSGTRLTVV.

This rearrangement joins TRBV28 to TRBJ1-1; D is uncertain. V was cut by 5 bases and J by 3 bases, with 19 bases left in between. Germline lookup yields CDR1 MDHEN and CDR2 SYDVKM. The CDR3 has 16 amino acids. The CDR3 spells CASSPPEFHRDTEAFF. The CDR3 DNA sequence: TGTGCCAGCAGTCCCCCCGAATTTCACCGGGACACTGAAGCTTTCTTT.

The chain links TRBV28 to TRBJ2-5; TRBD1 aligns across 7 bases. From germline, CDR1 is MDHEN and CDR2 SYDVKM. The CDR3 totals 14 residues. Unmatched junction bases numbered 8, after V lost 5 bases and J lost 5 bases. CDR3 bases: TGTGCCAGCAGTACCCACAGGGGTGTGGAGACCCAGTACTTC. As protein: CASSTHRGVETQYF.

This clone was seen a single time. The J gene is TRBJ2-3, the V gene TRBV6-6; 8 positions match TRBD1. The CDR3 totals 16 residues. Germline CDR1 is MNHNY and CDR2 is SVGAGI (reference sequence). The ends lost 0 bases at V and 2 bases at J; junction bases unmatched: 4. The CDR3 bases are TGTGCCAGCAGTTACTCGGCAGGGGGCGCCACAGATACGCAGTATTTT. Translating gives CASSYSAGGATDTQYF.

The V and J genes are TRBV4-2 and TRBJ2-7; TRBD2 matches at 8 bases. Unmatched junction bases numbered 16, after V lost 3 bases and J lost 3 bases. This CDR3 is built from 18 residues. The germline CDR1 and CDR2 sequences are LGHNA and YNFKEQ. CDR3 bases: TGTGCCAGCAGCCATGGGGGCACTAGCGGCACGGTCCTCTACGAGCAGTACTTC. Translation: CASSHGGTSGTVLYEQYF.

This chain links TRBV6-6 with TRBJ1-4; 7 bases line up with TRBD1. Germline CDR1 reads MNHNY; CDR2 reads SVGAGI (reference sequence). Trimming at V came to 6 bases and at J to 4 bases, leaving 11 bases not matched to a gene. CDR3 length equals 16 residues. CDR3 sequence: CASRTYQGGYNEKLFF. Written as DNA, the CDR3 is TGTGCCAGCAGAACCTACCAGGGGGGATATAATGAAAAACTGTTTTTT.

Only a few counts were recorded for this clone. This CDR3 reads CASSPHTGIGANVLTF. CDR3 bases: TGCGCCAGCAGCCCTCATACGGGAATTGGGGCCAACGTCCTGACTTTC. The chain employs TRBV10-1 and TRBJ2-6, with a tentative D call TRBD2 (5 bases). The CDR3 is 16 amino acids. Germline CDR1 WNHNN, CDR2 SYGVQD (reference sequence). The germline V and J ends were trimmed by 6 bases and 3 bases, with 15 bases remaining between them.

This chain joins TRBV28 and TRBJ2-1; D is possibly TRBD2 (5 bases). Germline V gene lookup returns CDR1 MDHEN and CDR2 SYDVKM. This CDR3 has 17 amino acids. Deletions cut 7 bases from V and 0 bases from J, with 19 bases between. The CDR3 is CASISLSGTSSYNEQFF. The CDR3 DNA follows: TGTGCCAGCATAAGTCTCAGCGGAACGAGCTCCTACAATGAGCAGTTCTTC. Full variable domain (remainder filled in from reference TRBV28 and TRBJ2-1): DVKVTQSSRYLVKRTGEKVFLECVQDMDHENMFWYRQDPGLGLRLIYFSYDVKMKEKGDIPEGYSVSREKKERFSLILESASTNQTSMYLCASISLSGTSSYNEQFFGPGTRLTVL.

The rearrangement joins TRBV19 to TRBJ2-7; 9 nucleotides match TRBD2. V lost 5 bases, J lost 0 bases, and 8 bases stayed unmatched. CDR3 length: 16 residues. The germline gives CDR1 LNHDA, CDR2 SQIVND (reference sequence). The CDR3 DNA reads TGTGCCAGTAGTCTAGCGGGAAGGTTGGGCTCCTACGAGCAGTACTTC. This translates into CASSLAGRLGSYEQYF.

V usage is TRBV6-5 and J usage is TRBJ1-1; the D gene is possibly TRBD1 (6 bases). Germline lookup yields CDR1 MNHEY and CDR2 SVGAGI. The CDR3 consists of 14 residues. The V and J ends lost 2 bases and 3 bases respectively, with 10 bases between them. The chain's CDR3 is CASSYTSGDTEAFF. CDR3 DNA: TGTGCCAGCAGTTACACTTCAGGGGACACTGAAGCTTTCTTT.

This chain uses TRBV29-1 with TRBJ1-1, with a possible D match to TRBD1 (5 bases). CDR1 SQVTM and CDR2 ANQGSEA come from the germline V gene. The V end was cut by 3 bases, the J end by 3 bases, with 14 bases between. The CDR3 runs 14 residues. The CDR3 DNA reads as TGCAGCGTTGATGGACAAATGGGGTACACTGAAGCTTTCTTT. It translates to CSVDGQMGYTEAFF.